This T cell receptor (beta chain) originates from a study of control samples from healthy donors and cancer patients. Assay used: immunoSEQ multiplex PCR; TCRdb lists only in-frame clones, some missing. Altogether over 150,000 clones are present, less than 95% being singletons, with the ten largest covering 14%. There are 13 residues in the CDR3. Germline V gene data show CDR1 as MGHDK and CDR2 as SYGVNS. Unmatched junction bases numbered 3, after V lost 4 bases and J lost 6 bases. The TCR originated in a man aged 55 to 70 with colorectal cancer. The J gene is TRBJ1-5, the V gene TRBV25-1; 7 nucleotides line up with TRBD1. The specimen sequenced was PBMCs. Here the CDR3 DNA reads TGTGCCAGCAGTGGACAGGGCGGTCAGCCCCAGCATTTT. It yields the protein CASSGQGGQPQHF.